This record looks at one TCR beta chain sequence and its context. Its antigen is as yet unknown. The data stem from a study of PD-1 blockade in classical Hodgkin lymphoma. The overall study: Once every 2 weeks, patients received intravenous nivolumab at 3 mg/kg.

General study findings and limits: Patients who responded completely had about the same baseline diversity as newly diagnosed patients. Significant TCR diversity gains by C4D1 occurred in CD4+ but not CD8+ cells. No one has yet defined what causes the repertoire differences, which may be disease activity or prior therapy.

Time point specified: cycle 4 day 1 (C4D1), after more than five weeks of nivolumab. Following autologous stem cell transplantation, relapse occurred in every patient, and exposure to brentuximab vedotin varied. V shed 3 bases and J shed 5 bases, with 16 bases lying between them. This CDR3 comprises 14 residues. CDR1 and CDR2 (germline): GTSNPN, SVGIG (reference sequence). Assay used: immunoSEQ multiplex PCR; TCRdb lists only in-frame clones, some missing. This table holds about 92,000 clones, 65% to 85% found once. The specimen comprised peripheral blood mononuclear cells (PBMCs), sampled before the fourth cycle of nivolumab. V gene TRBV30 combines with J gene TRBJ2-5; tentative D call: TRBD1 (5 bases). The receptor was isolated from a human donor with classical Hodgkin lymphoma. The CDR3 DNA sequence: TGTGCCTGGAGCCTCAAGCAGGGCGCCGAGACCCAGTACTTC. Amino acids: CAWSLKQGAETQYF.